Given below is one T cell receptor beta chain in context. This specimen belongs to a study of blood T cell repertoires in COVID-19. The germline gives CDR1 MNHEY, CDR2 SMNVEV (reference sequence). V shed 3 bases and J shed 4 bases, with 9 bases lying between them. This CDR3 is built from 14 residues. Produced via immunoSEQ multiplex PCR; TCRdb's table is partial and in-frame only. The data show around 300,000 clones, around 92% seen once. The chain is built from TRBV27 and TRBJ2-2, with no clear D. Sequenced input: PBMCs or T cells enriched from blood (not recorded which). The receptor's source is a woman under 40 who had recovered from COVID-19. CDR3 in DNA: TGTGCCAGCAGTTTCGCAGATTCCACCGGGGAGCTGTTTTTT. This sequence encodes CASSFADSTGELFF.